This T cell receptor (beta chain) was identified during a study of beta chain features in type 1 diabetes. The sequenced template was cDNA made from the entire isolated RNA. The data were produced by immunoSEQ multiplex PCR, yet TCRdb's version contains in-frame clones alone and is incomplete. Seen here are around 250,000 clones, around 68% observed once, and the top ten hold about 0.051%. The CDR3 contains 15 residues. This clonotype was obtained from a man aged 25-40 years in good health. The genes are TRBV1 and TRBJ2-7; the listed D gene, TRBD1, was not tested against the DNA. TRBV1 is a pseudogene segment. Sequenced input: naive CD4+ T cells from blood. The CDR3: CTSSQGGHLSYEQYF. In DNA form, the CDR3 reads TGCACCAGCAGCCAAGGGGGACATTTATCCTACGAGCAGTACTTC.